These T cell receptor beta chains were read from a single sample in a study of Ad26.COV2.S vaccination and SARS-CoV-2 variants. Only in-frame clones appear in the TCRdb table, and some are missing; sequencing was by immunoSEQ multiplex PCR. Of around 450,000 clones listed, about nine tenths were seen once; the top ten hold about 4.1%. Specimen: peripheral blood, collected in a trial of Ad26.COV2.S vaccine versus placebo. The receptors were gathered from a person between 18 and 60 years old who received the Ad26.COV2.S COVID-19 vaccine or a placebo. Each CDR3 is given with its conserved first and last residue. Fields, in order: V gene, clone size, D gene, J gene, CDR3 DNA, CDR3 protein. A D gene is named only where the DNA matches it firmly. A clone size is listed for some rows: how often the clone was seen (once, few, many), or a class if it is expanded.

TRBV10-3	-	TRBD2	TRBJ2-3	TGTGCCATCAGTGAGTCAAGGATGGGGAGGGATAGCACAGATACGCAGTATTTT	CAISESRMGRDSTDTQYF
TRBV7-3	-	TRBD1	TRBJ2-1	TGTGCCAGCAGCGCTCAACGAGATTGGACAGGGTCTGGTGAGCAGTTCTTC	CASSAQRDWTGSGEQFF
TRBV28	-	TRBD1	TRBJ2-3	TGTGCCAGCAGCCAACAGGGGACCACAGATACGCAGTATTTT	CASSQQGTTDTQYF
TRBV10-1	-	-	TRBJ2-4	TGCGCCAGCAGTGACCAGAATCTAGCCAAAAACATTCAGTACTTC	CASSDQNLAKNIQYF
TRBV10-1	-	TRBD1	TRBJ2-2	TGCGCCAGCAGGACAGGGGGCTTTAACACCGGGGAGCTGTTTTTT	CASRTGGFNTGELFF
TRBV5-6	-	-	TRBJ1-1	TGTGCCAGCAGCTTGGGGGGGTCCGGCACTGAAGCTTTCTTT	CASSLGGSGTEAFF
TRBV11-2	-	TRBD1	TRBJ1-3	TGTGCCAGCAGACATATCCGGACAGGGGGGAATGGCACTGGAAACACCATATATTTT	CASRHIRTGGNGTGNTIYF
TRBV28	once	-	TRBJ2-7	TGTGCCAGCACCCTCGGATACGAGCAGTACTTC	CASTLGYEQYF
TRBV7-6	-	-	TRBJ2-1	TGTGCCAGCAGCTTGGAGGCGCGGACAGTCTACAATGAGCAGTTCTTC	CASSLEARTVYNEQFF
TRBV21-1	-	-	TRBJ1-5	TGTGCCAGCAGCAAAGGGGCCCCGGGCAGCAATCAGCCCCAGCATTTT	CASSKGAPGSNQPQHF